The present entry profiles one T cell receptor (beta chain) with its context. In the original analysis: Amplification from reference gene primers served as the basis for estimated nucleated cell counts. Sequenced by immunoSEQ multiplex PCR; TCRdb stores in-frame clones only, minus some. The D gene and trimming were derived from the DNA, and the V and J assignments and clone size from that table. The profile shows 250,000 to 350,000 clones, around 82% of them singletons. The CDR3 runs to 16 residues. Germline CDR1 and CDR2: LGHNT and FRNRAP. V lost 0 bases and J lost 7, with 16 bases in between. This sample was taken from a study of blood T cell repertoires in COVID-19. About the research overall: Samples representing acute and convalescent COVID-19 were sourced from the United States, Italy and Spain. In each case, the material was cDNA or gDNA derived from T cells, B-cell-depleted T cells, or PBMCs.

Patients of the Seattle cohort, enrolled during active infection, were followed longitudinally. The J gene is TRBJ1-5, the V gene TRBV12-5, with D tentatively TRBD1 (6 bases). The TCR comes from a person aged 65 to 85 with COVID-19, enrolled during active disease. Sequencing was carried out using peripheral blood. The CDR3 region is CASGLVRRGLRQPQHF. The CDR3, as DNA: TGTGCTAGTGGTTTGGTACGGCGGGGGCTCCGACAGCCCCAGCATTTT.